A single sample gave rise to the 20 T cell receptor beta chains below, sequenced in a study of T cells in Graves' hyperthyroidism and ophthalmopathy. RNA transcripts yielded amplified TCR beta CDR3 regions. A set of HTBI primers served as the primers for a first-round RT-PCR of the TCR CDR3. TCRdb itself ran the multiplex PCR reads through MiXCR, one entry per CDR3 protein. The sample has roughly 45,000 distinct CDR3 sequences; 49% are singletons. Sequencing was carried out using peripheral blood or thyroid tissue (not recorded which). The receptors shown here come from a woman in her 50s with Graves' hyperthyroidism.

This clonotype was seen a few times. The genes are TRBV7-3 and TRBJ2-3; D remains unclear. V lost 2 bases to trimming and J lost 0 bases, with 9 bases between them. This CDR3 region has 15 residues. The germline V gene encodes CDR1 SGHTA and CDR2 FQGTGA. The DNA of the CDR3 is TGTGCCAGCAGCTTATTTCCGACTAGCACAGATACGCAGTATTTT. Amino acid sequence: CASSLFPTSTDTQYF.

This chain connects TRBV7-6 to TRBJ2-5; 9 bases are shared with TRBD2. Germline CDR1 reads SGHVS; CDR2 reads FNYEAQ. The trim removed 3 bases at V and 1 base at J, leaving 9 bases unmatched. This CDR3 is 17 amino acids long. CDR3 in amino acids: CASSFAGPSGTQETQYF. Written as DNA, the CDR3 is TGTGCCAGCAGCTTCGCGGGGCCTAGCGGGACCCAAGAGACCCAGTACTTC. The full variable domain, its missing parts supplied by reference TRBV7-6 and TRBJ2-5, is GAGVSQSPRYKVTKRGQDVALRCDPISGHVSLYWYRQALGQGPEFLTYFNYEAQQDKSGLPNDRFSAERPEGSISTLTIQRTEQRDSAMYRCASSFAGPSGTQETQYFGPGTRLLVL.

This chain connects TRBV10-3 to TRBJ1-5; possible D gene TRBD1, 6 bases. V lost 2 bases and J 7 bases, leaving 12 bases between the germline ends. The germline V gene has CDR1 ENHRY and CDR2 SYGVKD. The CDR3 loop spans 14 amino acids. CDR3 residues: CAISETGRGQPQHF. The DNA for the CDR3 is TGTGCCATCAGTGAGACAGGGCGAGGACAGCCCCAGCATTTT.

This clonotype was counted ten times or more. The gene calls are TRBV7-2 and TRBJ2-3; D unresolved. The germline CDR1 and CDR2 sequences are SGHTA and FQGNSA. Between the trimmed V and J ends, which lost 3 bases and 2 bases, there was a span of 6 bases. This CDR3 has 13 residues. CDR3 in amino acids: CASSLYSTDTQYF. DNA of the CDR3: TGTGCCAGCAGCTTGTACTCCACAGATACGCAGTATTTT.

The gene calls are TRBV19 and TRBJ1-6; D is undetermined. CDR3 length: 13 amino acids. The V gene's germline CDR1 is LNHDA and CDR2 SQIVND (reference sequence). The CDR3 DNA reads TGTGACAGCAGTACGGTCCATAATTCACCCCTCCACTTT. Translating it yields CDSSTVHNSPLHF.

This clonotype occurred once. The chain recombines TRBV12-3 or TRBV12-4 with TRBJ1-2, with D possibly matching TRBD1 (5 bases). V was shortened by 3 bases and J by 4 bases, with 12 bases between the two germline ends. The CDR3 is made up of 14 amino acids. This CDR3 is CASSFRRASYGYTF. The CDR3, as DNA: TGTGCCAGCAGTTTCCGCAGGGCCTCCTATGGCTACACCTTC.

This clonotype was observed a handful of times. The chain has TRBV30 and TRBJ2-3, with 8 bases aligning to TRBD1. The CDR3 covers 15 residues. The V and J ends lost 2 bases and 1 base, in that order; junction bases with no gene match: 5. Per germline, CDR1 GTSNPN and CDR2 SVGIG (reference sequence). CDR3 sequence (DNA): TGTGCCTGGAGTCAGGGGGCAAAAGGCACAGATACGCAGTATTTT. This codes for CAWSQGAKGTDTQYF.

CDR3 sequence (DNA): TGTGCCAGCAGTGACGGACCAAACTACGAGCAGTACTTC. This gives the protein CASSDGPNYEQYF. The genes are TRBV2 and TRBJ2-7; D is unresolved. CDR3 length equals 13 residues. The V end lost 3 bases, the J end lost 3 bases, and 9 bases lay between the germline ends. Germline CDR1 SNHLY, CDR2 FYNNEI.

The CDR3 is CSARPLGPETGIQPQHF. In DNA, the CDR3 is TGCAGTGCTAGACCCCTGGGCCCCGAGACAGGGATTCAGCCCCAGCATTTT. The chain joins TRBV20-1 to TRBJ1-5; TRBD1 matches 7 bases. This CDR3 is built from 17 residues. With 2 bases clipped from V and 6 bases from J, the junction kept 16 bases outside the gene matches. From germline, CDR1 is DFQATT and CDR2 SNEGSKA (reference sequence).

This clonotype came up many times. The rearrangement joins TRBV20-1 to TRBJ2-5; 14 positions match TRBD2. The V gene end was trimmed by 3 bases and the J gene end by 5 bases; junction bases not matched to a gene: 2. Germline V gives CDR1 DFQATT, CDR2 SNEGSKA (reference sequence). The CDR3 loop spans 14 amino acids. CDR3 in amino acids: CSASGLAGGETQYF. The DNA for the CDR3 is TGCAGTGCTAGTGGACTAGCGGGAGGCGAGACCCAGTACTTC.

The chain couples TRBV20-1 to TRBJ2-5, with a weak D call TRBD1 (8 bases). Deletions cut 4 bases from V and 5 bases from J, with 17 bases between. This CDR3 has 14 amino acids. Germline V lookup: CDR1 DFQATT, CDR2 SNEGSKA (reference sequence). CDR3 in amino acids: CSAIDRGLWETQYF. The CDR3 nucleotides read TGCAGTGCTATCGACAGGGGACTATGGGAGACCCAGTACTTC.

This clonotype was counted a single time. The chain employs TRBV15 and TRBJ2-7; 13 bases agree with TRBD2. Germline CDR1 reads LNHNV; CDR2 reads YYDKDF (reference sequence). The CDR3 is 17 residues long. With 0 bases clipped from V and 3 bases from J, the junction kept 5 bases outside the gene matches. The CDR3 nucleotides are TGTGCCACCAGCAGAGATCGGACTAGCGGGAGCCGCTACGAGCAGTACTTC. The encoded protein is CATSRDRTSGSRYEQYF.

In its sample, this clonotype was seen many times. The chain couples TRBV30 to TRBJ2-7, with a possible D match to TRBD2 (6 bases). Trimming shortened V by 4 bases and J by 5 bases, and 9 bases separated the two germline ends. This CDR3 has 11 residues. Germline lookup yields CDR1 GTSNPN and CDR2 SVGIG (reference sequence). CDR3: CAWNGGHEQYF. The CDR3 nucleotides read TGTGCCTGGAACGGGGGTCACGAGCAGTACTTC.

The chain is built from TRBV6-1 and TRBJ2-7; 7 bases are a match to TRBD1. The CDR3 is 16 residues long. After removal of 6 bases from V and 4 bases from J, the junction contained 15 bases not matched to a gene. CDR1 is MNHNS and CDR2 is SASEGT in the germline V gene. Here the CDR3 DNA reads TGTGCCAGCAGACCTCCGGACAGGATCCCCCTGTACGAGCAGTACTTC. Translating it yields CASRPPDRIPLYEQYF.

This clonotype was counted ten times or more. V gene TRBV30 combines with J gene TRBJ2-5, with 8 bases fitting TRBD1. This CDR3 region has 13 residues. J gave up 5 bases and V 3 bases, and 5 bases lay outside the gene matches. CDR1 and CDR2 (germline): GTSNPN, SVGIG (reference sequence). CDR3: CAWSKDRVETQYF. The CDR3 bases are TGTGCCTGGAGCAAGGACAGGGTGGAGACCCAGTACTTC.

This clonotype has at least ten counts. The V and J genes are TRBV9 and TRBJ1-2; 7 bases align to TRBD1. V was clipped by 4 bases and J by 2 bases; unmatched bases: 5. The germline V gene encodes CDR1 SGDLS and CDR2 YYNGEE. The length of the CDR3 is 14 residues. In nucleotides, the CDR3 is TGTGCCAGCAGCCCAACCAGGGGGAACTATGGCTACACCTTC. Protein product: CASSPTRGNYGYTF.

This clonotype was observed many times. The CDR3 region has the DNA TGTGCCAGCTCACCACTTCTTTTTGGGGCCAACGTCCTGACTTTC. Translated, it gives CASSPLLFGANVLTF. The gene calls are TRBV18 and TRBJ2-6; no firm D call. The V gene's germline CDR1 is KGHSH and CDR2 LQKENI. Deletions cut 1 base from V and 3 bases from J, with 7 bases between. The CDR3 length is 15 residues.

J is TRBJ1-5 and V is TRBV15; the match to TRBD1 covers 8 bases. The CDR3 is 15 amino acids. Germline CDR1 is LNHNV and CDR2 is YYDKDF (reference sequence). The V and J ends lost 2 bases and 5 bases, in that order; junction bases with no gene match: 5. DNA of the CDR3: TGTGCCACCAGCAGAAGACAGGGGCTCCATCAGCCCCAGCATTTT. Translating gives CATSRRQGLHQPQHF. Complete variable domain (other parts from reference TRBV15 and TRBJ1-5): DAMVIQNPRYQVTQFGKPVTLSCSQTLNHNVMYWYQQKSSQAPKLLFHYYDKDFNNEADTPDNFQSRRPNTSFCFLDIRSPGLGDTAMYLCATSRRQGLHQPQHFGDGTRLSIL.

This clonotype occurred many times. The chain has TRBV9 and TRBJ1-2, with D unclear. The CDR3 totals 15 residues. V gave up 4 bases and J gave up 1 base, with 14 bases separating them. Germline V gene lookup returns CDR1 SGDLS and CDR2 YYNGEE. The CDR3 DNA is TGTGCCAGCAGCTCCTCCTCGGGTGGTAACTATGGCTACACCTTC. Translation gives CASSSSSGGNYGYTF.

The chain links TRBV29-1 to TRBJ1-5; D not certain. V was clipped by 7 bases and J by 4 bases, with 8 bases between them. The germline V gene encodes CDR1 SQVTM and CDR2 ANQGSEA. The CDR3 is 11 amino acids. In DNA, the CDR3 is TGCAGCGGTCCGATGAATCAGCCCCAGCATTTT. Its translation is CSGPMNQPQHF.